What follows are 2 T cell receptor beta chains derived from one specimen sequenced in a study of blood T cell repertoires in COVID-19. Generated by immunoSEQ multiplex PCR, the TCRdb table keeps only in-frame clones and is missing some. The top ten hold approximately 0.88% of the sample, which has 170,000 or so clones, 87% seen once. The specimen sequenced was peripheral blood. These receptors originate from a woman aged 18-29 years who had recovered from COVID-19.

This chain uses TRBV7-9 with TRBJ1-1, with D maybe TRBD1 (5 bases). The CDR3 consists of 13 residues. The germline CDR1 and CDR2 sequences are SEHNR and FQNEAQ (reference sequence). Between the trimmed V and J ends, which lost 5 bases and 6 bases, there was a span of 13 bases. The CDR3 loop reads CASSPSGLAEAFF. In DNA form, the CDR3 reads TGTGCCAGCAGCCCGTCAGGGCTCGCTGAAGCTTTCTTT.

V is TRBV29-1 and J is TRBJ2-1, with D tentatively TRBD1 (6 bases). Between the trimmed V and J ends, which lost 2 bases and 0 bases, there was a span of 8 bases. This CDR3 is built from 14 residues. The germline V gene encodes CDR1 SQVTM and CDR2 ANQGSEA. In DNA form, the CDR3 reads TGCAGCGTTGAATTACAGGGCTCCTACAATGAGCAGTTCTTC. It yields the protein CSVELQGSYNEQFF.